This T cell receptor beta chain was sequenced during a study of CD8+CD57+ T cells in acquired aplastic anemia. As for the study in general: Sorted CD4+ and CD8+ cells yielded DNA averaging about 3.2 ug. The study's findings and limits: In CD8+ cells, Simpson's diversity showed no significant difference between patients and controls. About 29 shared CD8+ CDR3s appeared highly expressed within patients' immunodominant clones.

About this clonotype: Its antigen remains unknown.

This CDR3 comprises 17 residues. Trimming took 4 bases from V and 0 from J; bases not matched to a gene: 8. The germline gives CDR1 SEHNR, CDR2 FQNEAQ (reference sequence). Genomic DNA templated the TCR beta VDJ and CDR3 profiling. TCRdb used MiXCR to reprocess the reads, holding one entry per CDR3 protein. This sample has 200,000 or so distinct CDR3 sequences; 55% to 70% occur once, and the top ten carry around 46%. The sample taken for sequencing was sorted CD4+, CD8+, or CD8+CD57+ T cells (not recorded which) from PBMCs. This receptor was identified in a human donor with severe aplastic anemia or a healthy control (not recorded which). The chain combines TRBV7-9 with TRBJ2-2; 7 bases line up with TRBD2. The CDR3 region is CASSSKLAAANTGELFF. The CDR3 coding sequence is TGTGCCAGCAGCTCCAAGCTAGCGGCCGCGAACACCGGGGAGCTGTTTTTT.